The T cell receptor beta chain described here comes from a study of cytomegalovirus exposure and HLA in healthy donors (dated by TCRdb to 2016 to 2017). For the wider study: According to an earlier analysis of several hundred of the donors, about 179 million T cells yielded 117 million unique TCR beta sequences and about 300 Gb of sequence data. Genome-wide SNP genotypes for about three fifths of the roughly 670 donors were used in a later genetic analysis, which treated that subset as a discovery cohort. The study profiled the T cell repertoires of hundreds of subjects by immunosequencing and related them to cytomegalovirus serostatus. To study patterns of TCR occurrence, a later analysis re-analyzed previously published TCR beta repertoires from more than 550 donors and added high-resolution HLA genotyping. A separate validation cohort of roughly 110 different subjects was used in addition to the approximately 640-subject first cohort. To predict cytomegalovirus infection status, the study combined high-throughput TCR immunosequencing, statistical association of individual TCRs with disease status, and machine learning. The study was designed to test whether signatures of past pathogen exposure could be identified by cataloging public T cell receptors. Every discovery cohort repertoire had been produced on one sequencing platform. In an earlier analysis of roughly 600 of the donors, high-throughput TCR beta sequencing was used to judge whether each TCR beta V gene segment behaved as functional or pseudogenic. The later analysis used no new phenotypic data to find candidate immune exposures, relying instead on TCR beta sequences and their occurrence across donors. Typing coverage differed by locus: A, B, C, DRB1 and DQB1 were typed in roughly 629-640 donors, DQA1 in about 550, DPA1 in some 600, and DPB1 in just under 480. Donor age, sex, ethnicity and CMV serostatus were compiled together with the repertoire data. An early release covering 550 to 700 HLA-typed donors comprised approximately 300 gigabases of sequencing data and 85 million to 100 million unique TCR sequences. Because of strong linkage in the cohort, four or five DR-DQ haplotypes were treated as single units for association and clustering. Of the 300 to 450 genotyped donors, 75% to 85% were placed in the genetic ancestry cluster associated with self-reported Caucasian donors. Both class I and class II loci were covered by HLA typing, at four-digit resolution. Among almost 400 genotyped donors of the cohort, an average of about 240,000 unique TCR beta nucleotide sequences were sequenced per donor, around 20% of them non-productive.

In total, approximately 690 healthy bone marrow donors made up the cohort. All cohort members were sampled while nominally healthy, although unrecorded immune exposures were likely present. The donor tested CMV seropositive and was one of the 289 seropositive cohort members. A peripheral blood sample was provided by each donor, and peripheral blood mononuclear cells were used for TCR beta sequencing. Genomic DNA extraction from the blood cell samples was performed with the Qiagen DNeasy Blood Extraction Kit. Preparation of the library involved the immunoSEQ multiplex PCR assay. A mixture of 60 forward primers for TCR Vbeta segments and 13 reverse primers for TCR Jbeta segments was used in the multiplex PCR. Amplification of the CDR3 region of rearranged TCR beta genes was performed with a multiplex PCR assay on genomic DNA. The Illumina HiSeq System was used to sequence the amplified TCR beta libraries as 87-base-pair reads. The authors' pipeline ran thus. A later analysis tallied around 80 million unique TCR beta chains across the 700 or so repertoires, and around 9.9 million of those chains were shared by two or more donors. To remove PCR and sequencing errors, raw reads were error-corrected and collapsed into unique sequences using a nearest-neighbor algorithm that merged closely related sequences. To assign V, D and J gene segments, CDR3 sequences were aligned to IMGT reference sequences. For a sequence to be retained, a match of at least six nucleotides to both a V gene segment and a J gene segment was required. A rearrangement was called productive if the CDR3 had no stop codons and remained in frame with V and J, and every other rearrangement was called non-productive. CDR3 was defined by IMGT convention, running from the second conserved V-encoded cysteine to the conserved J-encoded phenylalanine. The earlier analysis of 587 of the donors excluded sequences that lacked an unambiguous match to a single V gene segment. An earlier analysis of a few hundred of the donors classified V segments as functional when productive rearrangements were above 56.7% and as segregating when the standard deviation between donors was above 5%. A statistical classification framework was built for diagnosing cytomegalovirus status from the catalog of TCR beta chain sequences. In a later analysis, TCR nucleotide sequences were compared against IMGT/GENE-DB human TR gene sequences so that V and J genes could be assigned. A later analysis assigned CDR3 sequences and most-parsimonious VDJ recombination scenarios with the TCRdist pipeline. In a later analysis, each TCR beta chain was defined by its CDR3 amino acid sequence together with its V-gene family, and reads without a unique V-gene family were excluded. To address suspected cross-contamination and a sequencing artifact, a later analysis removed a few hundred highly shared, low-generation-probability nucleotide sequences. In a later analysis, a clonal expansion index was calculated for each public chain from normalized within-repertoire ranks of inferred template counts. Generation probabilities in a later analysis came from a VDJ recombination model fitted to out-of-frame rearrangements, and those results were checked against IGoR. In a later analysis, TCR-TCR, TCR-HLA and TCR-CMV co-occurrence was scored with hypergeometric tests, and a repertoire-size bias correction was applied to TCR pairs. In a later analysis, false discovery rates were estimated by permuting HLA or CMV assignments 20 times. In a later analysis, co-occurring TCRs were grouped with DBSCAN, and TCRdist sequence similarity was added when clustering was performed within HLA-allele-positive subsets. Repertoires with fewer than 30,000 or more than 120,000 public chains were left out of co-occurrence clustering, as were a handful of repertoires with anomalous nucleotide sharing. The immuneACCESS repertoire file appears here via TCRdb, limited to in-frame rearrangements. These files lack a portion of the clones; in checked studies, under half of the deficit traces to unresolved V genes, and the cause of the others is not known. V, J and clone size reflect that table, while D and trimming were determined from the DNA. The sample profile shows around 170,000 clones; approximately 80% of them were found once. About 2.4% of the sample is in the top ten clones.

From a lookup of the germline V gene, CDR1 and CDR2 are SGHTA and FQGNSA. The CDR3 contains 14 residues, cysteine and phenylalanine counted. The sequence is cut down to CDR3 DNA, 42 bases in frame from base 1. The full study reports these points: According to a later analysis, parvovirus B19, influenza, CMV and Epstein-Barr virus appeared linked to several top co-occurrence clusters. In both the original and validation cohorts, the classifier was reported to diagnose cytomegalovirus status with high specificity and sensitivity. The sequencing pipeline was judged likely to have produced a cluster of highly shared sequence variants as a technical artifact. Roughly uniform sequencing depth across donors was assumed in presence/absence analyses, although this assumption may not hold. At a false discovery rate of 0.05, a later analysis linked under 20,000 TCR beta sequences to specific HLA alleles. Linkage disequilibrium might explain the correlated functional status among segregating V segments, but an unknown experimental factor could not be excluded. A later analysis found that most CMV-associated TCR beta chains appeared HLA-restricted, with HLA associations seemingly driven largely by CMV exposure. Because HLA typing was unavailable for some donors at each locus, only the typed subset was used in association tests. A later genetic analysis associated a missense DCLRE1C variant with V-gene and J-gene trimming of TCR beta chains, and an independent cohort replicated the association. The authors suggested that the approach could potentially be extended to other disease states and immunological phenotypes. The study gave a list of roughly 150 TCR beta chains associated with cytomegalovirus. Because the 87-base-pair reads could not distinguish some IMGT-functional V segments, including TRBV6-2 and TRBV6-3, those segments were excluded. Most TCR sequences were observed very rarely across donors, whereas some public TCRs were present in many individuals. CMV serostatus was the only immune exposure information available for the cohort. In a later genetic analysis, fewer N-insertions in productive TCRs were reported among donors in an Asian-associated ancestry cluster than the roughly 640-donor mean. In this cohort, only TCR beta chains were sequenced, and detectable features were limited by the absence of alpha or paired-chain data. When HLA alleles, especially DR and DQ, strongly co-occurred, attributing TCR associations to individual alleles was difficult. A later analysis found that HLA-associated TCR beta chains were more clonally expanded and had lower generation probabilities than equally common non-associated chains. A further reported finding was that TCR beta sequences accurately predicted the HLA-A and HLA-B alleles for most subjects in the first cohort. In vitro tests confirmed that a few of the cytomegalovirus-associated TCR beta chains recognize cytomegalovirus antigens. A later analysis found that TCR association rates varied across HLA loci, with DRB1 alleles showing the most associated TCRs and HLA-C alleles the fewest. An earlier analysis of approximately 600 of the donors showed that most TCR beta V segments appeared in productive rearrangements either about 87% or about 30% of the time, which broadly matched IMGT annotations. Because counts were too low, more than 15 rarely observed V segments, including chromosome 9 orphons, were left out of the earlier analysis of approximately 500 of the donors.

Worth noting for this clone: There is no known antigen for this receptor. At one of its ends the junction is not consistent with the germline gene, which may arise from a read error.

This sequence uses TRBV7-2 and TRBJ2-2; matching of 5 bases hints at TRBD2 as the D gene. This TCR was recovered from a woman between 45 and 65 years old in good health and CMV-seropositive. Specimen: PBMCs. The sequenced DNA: TGTGCCAGCAGCTTAACGGCGAGCACCGGGGAGCTGTTCTTT. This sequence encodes CASSLTASTGELFF.